This T cell receptor (beta chain) was identified during a study of CXCR3-negative and CXCR3-positive naive CD8 T cells. Study-wide results and limits: CXCR3-positive naive cells had TRB CDR3s that were more hydrophobic than CXCR3-negative naive cells had. Diversity ran similarly high across both naive subsets but far lower in memory CD8+ cells.

Libraries of TRB cDNA were made by 5' RACE and carried UMIs. TCRdb reprocessed the 5' RACE reads and reports one entry per CDR3 protein, with no DNA. The table for this sample gives 120,000 to 150,000 distinct CDR3 sequences. For this clonotype: As yet, its antigen is unknown.

The TCR was taken from a human donor in good health. Some clones in this sample may be carry-over from other donors' samples. The material sequenced was naive CXCR3+ CD8+ T cells from blood. The subset is: CD45RO-CCR7+CD27+CD95- naive CD8+ T cells expressing CXCR3 (TNR3+).

CDR3 protein: CASSPRTDLREQYF. V gene TRBV7-9 combines with J gene TRBJ2-7; TCRdb's D call, TRBD1, is unchecked because there is no DNA. In germline, CDR1 is SEHNR, CDR2 FQNEAQ (reference sequence). The CDR3 loop spans 14 amino acids. Complete variable domain (other parts from reference TRBV7-9 and TRBJ2-7): DTGVSQNPRHKITKRGQNVTFRCDPISEHNRLYWYRQTLGQGPEFLTYFQNEAQLEKSRLLSDRFSAERPKGSFSTLEIQRTEQGDSAMYLCASSPRTDLREQYFGPGTRLTVT.